This entry describes one T cell receptor beta chain. These data come from a study of blood T cell repertoires in COVID-19. Germline V gene lookup returns CDR1 SGHDN and CDR2 FVKESK. The CDR3 sequence is 13 residues long. Trimming left V 2 bases short and J 4 bases short, with 8 bases between. Sequencing was performed with immunoSEQ multiplex PCR; in TCRdb, only in-frame clones are kept and a portion is missing. Of roughly 110,000 clones in the sample, around 88% were seen once. The material sequenced was peripheral blood. V and J are TRBV14 and TRBJ1-1; D is ambiguous. The sequence was collected from a man aged 50-59 years with active or convalescent COVID-19. Here the CDR3 reads CASSQLRSTEAFF. The DNA of the CDR3 is TGTGCCAGCAGCCAACTGAGGAGCACTGAAGCTTTCTTT.